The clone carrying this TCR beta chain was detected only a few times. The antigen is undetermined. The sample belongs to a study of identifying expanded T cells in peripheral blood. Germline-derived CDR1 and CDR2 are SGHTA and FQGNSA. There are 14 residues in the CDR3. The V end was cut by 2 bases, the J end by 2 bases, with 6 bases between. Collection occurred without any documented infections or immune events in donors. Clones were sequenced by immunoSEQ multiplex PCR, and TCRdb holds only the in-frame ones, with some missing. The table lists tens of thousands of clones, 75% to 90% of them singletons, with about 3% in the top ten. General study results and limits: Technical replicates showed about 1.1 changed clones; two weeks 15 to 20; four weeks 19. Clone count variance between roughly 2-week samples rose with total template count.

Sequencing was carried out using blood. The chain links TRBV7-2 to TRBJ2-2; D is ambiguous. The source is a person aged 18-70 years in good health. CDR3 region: CASSLSHNTGELFF. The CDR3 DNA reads TGTGCCAGCAGCTTATCCCATAACACCGGGGAGCTGTTTTTT.